These 16 T cell receptor beta chains were sequenced from one sample in a study of blood T cells in healthy people across ages. Next came a second PCR, run for about 7 to 11 cycles, which used a sample-barcoded 5' primer along with a J-beta primer mix. Each CDR3 protein is one row after TCRdb ran MiXCR on the 5' RACE reads. The sample carries approximately 670,000 distinct CDR3 sequences, approximately 40% recorded once. The source material was blood. The receptors stem from a man aged 80 or over in good health.

This clonotype appeared a few times. The gene calls are TRBV27 and TRBJ1-2; perhaps TRBD1 as D (5 bases). Germline loops: CDR1 MNHEY, CDR2 SMNVEV (reference sequence). The CDR3 totals 13 residues. The ends were cut back, 3 bases at V and 8 bases at J, with 13 bases in the middle. The CDR3 region is CASSFRDSRGYTF. Here the CDR3 DNA reads TGTGCCAGCAGTTTCCGGGACTCGCGGGGCTACACCTTC.

V is TRBV20-1 and J is TRBJ2-5; D unresolved. V was pared by 6 bases and J by 9 bases, with 17 bases between. CDR3 size: 12 residues. The V gene's germline CDR1 is DFQATT and CDR2 SNEGSKA (reference sequence). CDR3 protein: CSASSSPPAQYF. CDR3 nucleotide sequence: TGCAGTGCCAGTTCATCCCCCCCGGCCCAGTACTTC.

This clonotype occurred a few times. The gene calls are TRBV28 and TRBJ2-2; no firm D call. Between the trimmed V and J ends, which lost 7 bases and 4 bases, there was a span of 10 bases. The CDR3 extends over 13 amino acids. Germline values: CDR1 MDHEN, CDR2 SYDVKM. The chain's CDR3 is CASIGRVTGELFF. The CDR3 DNA is TGTGCCAGCATCGGAAGGGTCACCGGGGAGCTGTTTTTT.

The rearrangement joins TRBV4-3 to TRBJ2-1, with unresolved D. The CDR3 runs 15 residues. V shed 0 bases and J shed 4 bases, with 10 bases lying between them. Germline CDR1 and CDR2: LGHNA and YSLEER. CDR3 in amino acids: CASSQDLTPYNEQFF. CDR3 sequence (DNA): TGCGCCAGCAGCCAAGATCTGACACCTTACAATGAGCAGTTCTTC.

This clonotype was seen ten or more times. The J gene is TRBJ2-1, the V gene TRBV20-1; 12 nucleotides agree with TRBD2. With V trimmed by 7 bases and J by 9 bases, 10 bases remained unmatched. Germline lookup yields CDR1 DFQATT and CDR2 SNEGSKA (reference sequence). This CDR3 spans 14 amino acids. CDR3 sequence (DNA): TGCAGTGGCCTCGCGACTAGCGGGGGTTGTGAGCAGTTCTTC. This codes for CSGLATSGGCEQFF.

The CDR3 spells CASSRDSQKTQFF. CDR3 in DNA: TGTGCCAGCAGCAGGGACAGCCAAAAGACCCAGTTCTTC. The chain combines TRBV7-2 with TRBJ2-1; 7 bases are shared with TRBD1. After removal of 5 bases from V and 13 bases from J, the junction contained 11 bases not matched to a gene. Germline CDR1 reads SGHTA; CDR2 reads FQGNSA. There are 13 residues in the CDR3. Full variable domain (remainder filled in from reference TRBV7-2 and TRBJ2-1): GAGVSQSPSNKVTEKGKDVELRCDPISGHTALYWYRQSLGQGLEFLIYFQGNSAPDKSGLPSDRFSAERTGGSVSTLTIQRTQQEDSAVYLCASSRDSQKTQFFGPGTRLTVL.

The V call is TRBV2, the J call TRBJ2-1, with TRBD2 matching over 13 bases. The V gene's germline CDR1 is SNHLY and CDR2 FYNNEI. Unmatched junction bases numbered 4, after V lost 7 bases and J lost 7 bases. There are 14 residues in the CDR3. The CDR3 loop reads CASTTSGRINEQFF. The CDR3, as DNA: TGTGCCAGCACGACTAGCGGGAGGATTAATGAGCAGTTCTTC.

Comments on this clonotype: This CDR3 fails to terminate in the conserved phenylalanine or tryptophan, so it likely reflects a read error. The chain links TRBV15 to TRBJ1-6, with D unclear. The CDR3 is 14 residues long. Germline values: CDR1 LNHNV, CDR2 YYDKDF (reference sequence). CDR3 nucleotides: TGTGCCACCAGCAGGGACCCGGCGCGTTCATCCCTCCACTTG. Translated: CATSRDPARSSLHL.

V and J are TRBV28 and TRBJ2-7; TRBD2 agrees at 9 bases. Germline CDR1 and CDR2: MDHEN and SYDVKM. V lost 8 bases, J lost 7 bases, and 18 bases stayed unmatched. The CDR3 covers 16 residues. CDR3 residues: CASPSRAGGPDNEQYF. The CDR3 DNA reads TGTGCCAGCCCTAGCAGGGCGGGAGGGCCGGACAATGAGCAGTACTTC.

This clonotype was counted many times. The CDR3 region is CASSLAVGQETQYF. The CDR3 nucleotides read TGTGCCAGCAGCTTAGCTGTGGGGCAAGAGACCCAGTACTTC. This chain joins TRBV7-2 and TRBJ2-5; D not resolved. Germline V gene sequence: CDR1 SGHTA, CDR2 FQGNSA. The CDR3 has 14 residues. Trimming removed 0 bases at V and 2 bases at J, with 7 bases between.

This clonotype was found many times. This chain connects TRBV5-1 to TRBJ2-3, with a weak D call TRBD1 (6 bases). The CDR3 runs 16 residues. Trimming left V 4 bases short and J 6 bases short, with 21 bases between. Looked up from germline, CDR1 is SGHRS and CDR2 is YFSETQ. The CDR3 nucleotides are TGCGCCAGCAGCCCCTCCAGGGGCGGCCATCAGGATACGCAGTATTTT. It codes for CASSPSRGGHQDTQYF.

The CDR3, as DNA: TGTGCCAGCAGCAAAGGACAGGGTTACGGTTCACCCCTCCACTTT. This encodes CASSKGQGYGSPLHF. V and J are TRBV14 and TRBJ1-6; 8 bases map to TRBD1. From germline, CDR1 is SGHDN and CDR2 FVKESK. The CDR3 contains 15 residues. V trimming: 5 bases; J trimming: 9 bases; junction bases outside the gene matches: 9. The variable domain in full, with the rest retrieved from reference TRBV14 and TRBJ1-6, is EAGVTQFPSHSVIEKGQTVTLRCDPISGHDNLYWYRRVMGKEIKFLLHFVKESKQDESGMPNNRFLAERTGGTYSTLKVQPAELEDSGVYFCASSKGQGYGSPLHFGNGTRLTVT.

This chain connects TRBV9 to TRBJ2-7, with D hard to call. The V gene's germline CDR1 is SGDLS and CDR2 YYNGEE. Trimming took 3 bases from V and 6 from J, leaving 19 bases between them. The CDR3 totals 15 residues. The CDR3 region is CASSGEGVVLREQYF. In DNA, the CDR3 is TGTGCCAGCAGCGGAGAAGGTGTTGTTCTGCGCGAGCAGTACTTC.

This clonotype came up a few times. The chain employs TRBV15 and TRBJ2-7; TRBD1 agrees at 7 bases. V lost 0 bases to trimming and J lost 3 bases; unmatched junction nucleotides: 14. Per the germline V gene, CDR1 is LNHNV and CDR2 is YYDKDF (reference sequence). CDR3 length equals 18 residues. CDR3 loop: CATSRDPGDRELVYEQYF. CDR3 nucleotide sequence: TGTGCCACCAGCAGAGATCCCGGAGACAGGGAGTTGGTCTACGAGCAGTACTTC.

J is TRBJ2-1 and V is TRBV7-6, with 8 bases matching TRBD2. The length of the CDR3 is 17 residues. V was pared by 1 base and J by 7 bases, with 12 bases of the junction left unmatched. Germline loops: CDR1 SGHVS, CDR2 FNYEAQ. The CDR3 protein is CASSLGGTGGRGNEQFF. In DNA form, the CDR3 reads TGTGCCAGCAGCTTAGGGGGGACGGGGGGGCGAGGTAATGAGCAGTTCTTC.

This clonotype turned up a few times. The chain couples TRBV13 to TRBJ1-4; D gene ambiguous. The CDR3 totals 14 residues. V was cut by 8 bases and J by 8 bases, with 18 bases left in between. In germline, CDR1 is PRHDT, CDR2 FYEKMQ (reference sequence). CDR3 sequence: CASSGSGSMEKLFF. In nucleotides, the CDR3 is TGTGCCAGCTCCGGATCGGGAAGCATGGAAAAACTGTTTTTT.